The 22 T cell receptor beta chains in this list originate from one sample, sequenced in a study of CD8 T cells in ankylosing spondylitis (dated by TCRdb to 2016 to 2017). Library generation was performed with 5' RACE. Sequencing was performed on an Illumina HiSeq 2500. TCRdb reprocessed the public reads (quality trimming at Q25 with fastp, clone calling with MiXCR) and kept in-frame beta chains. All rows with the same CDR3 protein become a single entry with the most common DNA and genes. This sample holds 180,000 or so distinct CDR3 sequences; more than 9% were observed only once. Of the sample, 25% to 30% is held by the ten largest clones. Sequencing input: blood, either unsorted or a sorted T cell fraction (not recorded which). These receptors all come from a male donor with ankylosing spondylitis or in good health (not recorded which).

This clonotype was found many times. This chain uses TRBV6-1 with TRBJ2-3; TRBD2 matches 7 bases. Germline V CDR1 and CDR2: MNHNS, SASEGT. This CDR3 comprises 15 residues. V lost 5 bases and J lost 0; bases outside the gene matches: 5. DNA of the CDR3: TGTGCCAGCAGTCCCCGGGAGGCGAGCACAGATACGCAGTATTTT. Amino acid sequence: CASSPREASTDTQYF.

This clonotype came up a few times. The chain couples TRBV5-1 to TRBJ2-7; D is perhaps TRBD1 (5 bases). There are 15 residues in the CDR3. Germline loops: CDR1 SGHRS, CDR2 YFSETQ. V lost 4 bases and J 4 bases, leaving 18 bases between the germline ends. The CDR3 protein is CASSVQPGQGYEQYF. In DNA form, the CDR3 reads TGCGCCAGCAGCGTACAGCCCGGGCAGGGTTACGAGCAGTACTTC.

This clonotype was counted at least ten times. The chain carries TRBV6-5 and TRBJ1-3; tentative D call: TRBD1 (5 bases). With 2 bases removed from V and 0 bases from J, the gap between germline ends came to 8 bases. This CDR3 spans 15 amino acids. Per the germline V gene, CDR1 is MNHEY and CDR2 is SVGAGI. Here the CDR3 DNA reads TGTGCCAGCAGTTACGGGGCAAACTCTGGAAACACCATATATTTT. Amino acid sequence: CASSYGANSGNTIYF.

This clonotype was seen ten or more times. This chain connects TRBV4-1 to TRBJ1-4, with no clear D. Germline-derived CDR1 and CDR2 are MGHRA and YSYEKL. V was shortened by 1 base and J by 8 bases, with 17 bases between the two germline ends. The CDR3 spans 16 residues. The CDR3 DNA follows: TGCGCCAGCAGCCAAGTTCAGGACGCCCTATCAGAAAAACTGTTTTTT. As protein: CASSQVQDALSEKLFF.

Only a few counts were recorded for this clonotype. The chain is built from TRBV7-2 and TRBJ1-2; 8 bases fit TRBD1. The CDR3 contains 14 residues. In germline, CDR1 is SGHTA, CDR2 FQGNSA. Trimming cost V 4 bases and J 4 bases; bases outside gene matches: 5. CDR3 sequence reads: CASSSTGDIYGYTF. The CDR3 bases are TGTGCCAGCAGCTCGACAGGGGACATCTATGGCTACACCTTC.

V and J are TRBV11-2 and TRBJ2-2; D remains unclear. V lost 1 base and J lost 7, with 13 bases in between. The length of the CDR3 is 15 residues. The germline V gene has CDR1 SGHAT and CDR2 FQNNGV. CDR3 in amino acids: CASSLVNSRNGELFF. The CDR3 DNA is TGTGCCAGCAGCTTAGTAAACAGTCGCAACGGGGAGCTGTTTTTT.

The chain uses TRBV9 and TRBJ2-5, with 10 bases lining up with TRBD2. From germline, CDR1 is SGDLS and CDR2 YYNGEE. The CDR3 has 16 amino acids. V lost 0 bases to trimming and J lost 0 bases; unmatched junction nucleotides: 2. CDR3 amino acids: CASSVASGGYQETQYF. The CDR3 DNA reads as TGTGCCAGCAGCGTAGCTAGCGGGGGTTACCAAGAGACCCAGTACTTC. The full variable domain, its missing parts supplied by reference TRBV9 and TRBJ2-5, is DSGVTQTPKHLITATGQRVTLRCSPRSGDLSVYWYQQSLDQGLQFLIQYYNGEERAKGNILERFSAQQFPDLHSELNLSSLELGDSALYFCASSVASGGYQETQYFGPGTRLLVL.

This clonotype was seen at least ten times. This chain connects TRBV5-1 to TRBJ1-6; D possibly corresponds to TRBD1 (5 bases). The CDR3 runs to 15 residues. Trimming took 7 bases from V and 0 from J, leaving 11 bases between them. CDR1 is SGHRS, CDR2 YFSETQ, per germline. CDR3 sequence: CASAGGTSYNSPLHF. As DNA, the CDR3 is TGCGCCAGCGCCGGGGGGACCTCCTATAATTCACCCCTCCACTTT.

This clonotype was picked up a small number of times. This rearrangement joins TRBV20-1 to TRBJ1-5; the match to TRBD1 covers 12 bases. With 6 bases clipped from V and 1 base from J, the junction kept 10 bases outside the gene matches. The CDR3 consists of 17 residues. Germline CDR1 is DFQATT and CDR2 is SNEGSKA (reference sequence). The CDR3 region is CSATGTGGAGSNQPQHF. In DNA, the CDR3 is TGCAGTGCCACCGGGACAGGGGGCGCGGGAAGCAATCAGCCCCAGCATTTT.

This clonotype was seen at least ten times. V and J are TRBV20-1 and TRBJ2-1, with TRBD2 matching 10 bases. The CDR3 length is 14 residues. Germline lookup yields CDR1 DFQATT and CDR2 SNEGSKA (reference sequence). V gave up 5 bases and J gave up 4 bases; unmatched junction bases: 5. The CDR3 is CSAPGTSAYNEQFF. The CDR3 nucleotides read TGCAGTGCTCCCGGGACTAGCGCATACAATGAGCAGTTCTTC.

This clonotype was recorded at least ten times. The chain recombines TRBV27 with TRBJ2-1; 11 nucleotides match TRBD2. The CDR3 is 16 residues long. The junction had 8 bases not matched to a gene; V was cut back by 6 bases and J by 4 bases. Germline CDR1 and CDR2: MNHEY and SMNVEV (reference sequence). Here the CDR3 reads CASSPRASGGYNEQFF. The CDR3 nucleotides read TGTGCCAGCAGCCCCCGGGCTAGCGGGGGGTACAATGAGCAGTTCTTC.

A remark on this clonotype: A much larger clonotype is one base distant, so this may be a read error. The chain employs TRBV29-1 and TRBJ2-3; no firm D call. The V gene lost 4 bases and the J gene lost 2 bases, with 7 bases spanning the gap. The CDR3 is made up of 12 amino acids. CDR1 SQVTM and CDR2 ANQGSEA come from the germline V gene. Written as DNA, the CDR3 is TGCAGCGTTGTTATCGACACAGATACGCAGTATTTT. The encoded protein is CSVVIDTDTQYF.

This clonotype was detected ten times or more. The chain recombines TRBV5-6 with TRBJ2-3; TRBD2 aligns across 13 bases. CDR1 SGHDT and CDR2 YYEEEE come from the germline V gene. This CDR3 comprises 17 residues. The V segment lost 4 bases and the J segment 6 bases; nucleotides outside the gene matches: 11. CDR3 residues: CASSQRLAGGRRDTQYF. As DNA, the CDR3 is TGTGCCAGCAGCCAAAGACTAGCGGGGGGACGTCGCGATACGCAGTATTTT.

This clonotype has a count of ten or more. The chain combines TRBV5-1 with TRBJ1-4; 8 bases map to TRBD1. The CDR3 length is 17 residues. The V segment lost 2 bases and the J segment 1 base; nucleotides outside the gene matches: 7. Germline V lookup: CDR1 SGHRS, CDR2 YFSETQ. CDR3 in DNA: TGCGCCAGCAGCTTCGGATCAGGGGGCCGAACTAATGAAAAACTGTTTTTT. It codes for CASSFGSGGRTNEKLFF.

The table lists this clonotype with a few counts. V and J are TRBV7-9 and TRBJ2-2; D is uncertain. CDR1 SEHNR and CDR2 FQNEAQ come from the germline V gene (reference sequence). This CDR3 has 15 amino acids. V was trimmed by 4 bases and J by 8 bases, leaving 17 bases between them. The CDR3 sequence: CASSSLPGLGGELFF. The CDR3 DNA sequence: TGTGCCAGCAGCTCCTTACCGGGCCTCGGGGGGGAGCTGTTTTTT.

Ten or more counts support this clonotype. The CDR3 nucleotides read TGTGCCAGTAGTTATGGGCGCCTAGATACGCAGTATTTT. Translation gives CASSYGRLDTQYF. J is TRBJ2-3 and V is TRBV19; no reliable D call. V lost 5 bases and J lost 5, with 11 bases in between. There are 13 residues in the CDR3. Looked up from germline, CDR1 is LNHDA and CDR2 is SQIVND (reference sequence).

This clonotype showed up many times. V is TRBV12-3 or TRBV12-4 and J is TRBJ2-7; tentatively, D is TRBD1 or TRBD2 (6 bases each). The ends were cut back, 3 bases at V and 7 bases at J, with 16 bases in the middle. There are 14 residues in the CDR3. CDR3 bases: TGTGCCAGCAGTTTGGCGAGGGGGGCATGTGAGCAGTACTTC. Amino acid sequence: CASSLARGACEQYF.

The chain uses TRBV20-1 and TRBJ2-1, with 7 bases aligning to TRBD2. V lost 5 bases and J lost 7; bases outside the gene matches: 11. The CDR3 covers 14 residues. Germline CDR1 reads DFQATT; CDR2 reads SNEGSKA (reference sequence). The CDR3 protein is CSAPLAAGGNEQFF. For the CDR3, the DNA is TGCAGTGCTCCCCTAGCGGCTGGGGGGAATGAGCAGTTCTTC.

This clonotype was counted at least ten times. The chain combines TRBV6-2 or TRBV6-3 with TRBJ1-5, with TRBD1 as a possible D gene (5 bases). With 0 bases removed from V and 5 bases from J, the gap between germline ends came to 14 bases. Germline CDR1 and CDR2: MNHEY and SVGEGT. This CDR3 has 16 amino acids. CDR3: CASSYSKERGDQPQHF. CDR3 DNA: TGTGCCAGCAGTTACTCGAAGGAGAGGGGAGATCAGCCCCAGCATTTT.

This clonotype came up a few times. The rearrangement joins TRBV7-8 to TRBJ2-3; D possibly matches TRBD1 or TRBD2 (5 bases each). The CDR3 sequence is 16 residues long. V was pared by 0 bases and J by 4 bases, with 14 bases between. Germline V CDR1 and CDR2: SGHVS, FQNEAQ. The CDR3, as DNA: TGTGCCAGCAGCTTAGCGGGGACGGCGGACGCAGATACGCAGTATTTT. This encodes CASSLAGTADADTQYF.

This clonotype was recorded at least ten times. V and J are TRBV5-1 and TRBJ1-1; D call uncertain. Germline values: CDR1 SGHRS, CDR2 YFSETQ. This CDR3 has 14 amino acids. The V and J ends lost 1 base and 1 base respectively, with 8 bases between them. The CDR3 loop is CASSLSAANTEAFF. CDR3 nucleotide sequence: TGCGCCAGCAGCTTGAGTGCAGCGAACACTGAAGCTTTCTTT.

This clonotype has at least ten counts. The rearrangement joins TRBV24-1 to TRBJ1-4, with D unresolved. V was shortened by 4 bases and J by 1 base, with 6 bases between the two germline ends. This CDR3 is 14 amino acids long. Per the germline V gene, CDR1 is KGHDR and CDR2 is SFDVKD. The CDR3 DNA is TGTGCCACCAGTGACAGTGGAACTAATGAAAAACTGTTTTTT. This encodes CATSDSGTNEKLFF.